A single sample gave rise to the 23 T cell receptor beta chains below, sequenced in a study of beta chain features in type 1 diabetes. Study-level findings and limits: Type 1 diabetes patients had TCRB CDR3s that were shorter (moderately but significantly so) in all four CD4+ subsets.

Reverse transcription of all isolated RNA meant that expressed TCRB transcripts were sequenced. TCRdb keeps only in-frame clones here, not all; method: immunoSEQ multiplex PCR. This sample has roughly 700,000 clones; over 10% occur once, and the top ten carry about 0.02%. The antigens these receptors bind are not known. Material for sequencing was naive CD4+ T cells from blood. These TCRs come from a man aged 18-30 years with type 1 diabetes.

In DNA, the CDR3 is TGTGCCAGCAGTGGAGCGGGGGGGCTCACTGAAGCTTTCTTT. Amino acids: CASSGAGGLTEAFF. V and J are TRBV6-5 and TRBJ1-1; weak D call: TRBD1 (6 bases). CDR3 length equals 14 residues. The V end was cut by 5 bases, the J end by 4 bases, with 14 bases between. Germline V lookup: CDR1 MNHEY, CDR2 SVGAGI.

This clone came up a few times. The chain joins TRBV2 to TRBJ1-1, with 8 bases lining up with TRBD1. The CDR3 loop spans 13 amino acids. The V gene end was trimmed by 5 bases and the J gene end by 8 bases; junction bases not matched to a gene: 7. Germline V gene sequence: CDR1 SNHLY, CDR2 FYNNEI. CDR3: CASSLGQGREAFF. As DNA, the CDR3 is TGTGCCAGCAGTCTTGGACAGGGCAGGGAAGCTTTCTTT.

In this sample, this clone turned up once. The chain couples TRBV6-1 to TRBJ2-2; no clear D gene. Trimming shortened V by 8 bases and J by 6 bases, and 19 bases separated the two germline ends. Germline V gene lookup returns CDR1 MNHNS and CDR2 SASEGT. The CDR3 is 15 amino acids. The CDR3 here is CASSGGRGMAGELFF. The CDR3 DNA follows: TGTGCCAGCTCCGGTGGAAGAGGCATGGCCGGGGAGCTGTTTTTT.

This clone was counted only a few times. The chain combines TRBV29-1 with TRBJ2-1, with D perhaps matching TRBD2 (5 bases). V gave up 0 bases and J gave up 4 bases, with 10 bases separating them. Germline-derived CDR1 and CDR2 are SQVTM and ANQGSEA. The CDR3 has 14 residues. The CDR3 loop reads CSVEESSRYNEQFF. DNA of the CDR3: TGCAGCGTTGAAGAATCTAGCAGATACAATGAGCAGTTCTTC.

V is TRBV10-3 and J is TRBJ1-4, with a weak D call TRBD1 (5 bases). Germline V lookup: CDR1 ENHRY, CDR2 SYGVKD. The CDR3 runs 15 residues. Trimming took off 3 bases at V and 7 bases at J, with 15 bases between the two ends. The CDR3 nucleotides are TGTGCCATCAGTGACGGAGGAAGGGGTCCTGAAAAACTGTTTTTT. Translating gives CAISDGGRGPEKLFF.

The CDR3 nucleotides are TGCAGCGTTGAAGACAGGGGGTACGTCGATACGCAGTATTTT. Protein sequence: CSVEDRGYVDTQYF. The rearrangement joins TRBV29-1 to TRBJ2-3; 7 bases are a match to TRBD1. The J segment lost 6 bases and the V segment lost 0 bases, leaving 6 bases of the junction unmatched. Per germline, CDR1 SQVTM and CDR2 ANQGSEA. The CDR3 consists of 14 residues.

This chain joins TRBV6-5 and TRBJ2-5; 8 bases map to TRBD1. The CDR3 runs 14 residues. V trimming: 6 bases; J trimming: 2 bases; junction bases outside the gene matches: 5. Germline V gives CDR1 MNHEY, CDR2 SVGAGI. CDR3 sequence (DNA): TGTGCCAGCAGCACCGGGACAGGACAAGAGACCCAGTACTTC. Translation gives CASSTGTGQETQYF.

The V call is TRBV30, the J call TRBJ1-1, with D possibly being TRBD1 (6 bases). The V gene lost 0 bases and the J gene lost 6 bases, with 14 bases spanning the gap. The length of the CDR3 is 14 residues. From germline, CDR1 is GTSNPN and CDR2 SVGIG (reference sequence). The CDR3 DNA reads as TGTGCCTGGAGTGTGGGGGCAGTGGTCCCTGAAGCTTTCTTT. It codes for CAWSVGAVVPEAFF.

A few counts support this clone. The chain combines TRBV25-1 with TRBJ2-1; D unresolved. Germline V gene lookup returns CDR1 MGHDK and CDR2 SYGVNS. Trimming took 3 bases from V and 0 from J, leaving 9 bases between them. The CDR3 runs 15 residues. The CDR3 DNA is TGTGCCAGCAGTGACGGAGCTATCTCCTACAATGAGCAGTTCTTC. Its protein product is CASSDGAISYNEQFF.

The chain has TRBV5-6 and TRBJ2-1, with 7 positions matching TRBD1. CDR1 SGHDT and CDR2 YYEEEE come from the germline V gene. This CDR3 has 16 residues. The J segment lost 2 bases and the V segment lost 2 bases, leaving 7 bases of the junction unmatched. CDR3: CASSFYNRGAYNEQFF. CDR3 nucleotides: TGTGCCAGCAGCTTTTATAACAGGGGCGCCTACAATGAGCAGTTCTTC.

This clone has a handful of counts. The junction departs from germline at one end; a sequencing error may be responsible. The gene calls are TRBV6-5 and TRBJ2-2; 8 positions match TRBD1. Germline values: CDR1 MNHEY, CDR2 SVGAGI. This CDR3 spans 12 amino acids. The CDR3 reads CASSLGQGRPVF. The CDR3, as DNA: TGTGCCAGCAGTCTCGGACAGGGCCGGCCCGTTTTT.

This clone was detected a few times. This chain connects TRBV28 to TRBJ1-4; D is unclear. V was cut by 3 bases and J by 8 bases, with 10 bases left in between. This CDR3 spans 13 amino acids. Germline CDR1 is MDHEN and CDR2 is SYDVKM. CDR3 DNA sequence: TGTGCCAGCAGTTTTCTCCTTGACGAAAAACTGTTTTTT. Protein: CASSFLLDEKLFF.

This clone was recorded a few times. The chain has TRBV14 and TRBJ2-5; 7 positions agree with TRBD2. Germline V gene sequence: CDR1 SGHDN, CDR2 FVKESK. This CDR3 comprises 16 residues. Trimming cost V 4 bases and J 3 bases; bases outside gene matches: 11. CDR3 protein: CASSLGLAVGEETQYF. The DNA for the CDR3 is TGTGCCAGCAGCCTCGGTCTAGCGGTGGGGGAAGAGACCCAGTACTTC.

This clone was found a few times. This chain uses TRBV11-2 with TRBJ1-3, with D possibly matching TRBD1 (5 bases). Per the germline V gene, CDR1 is SGHAT and CDR2 is FQNNGV. This CDR3 has 14 residues. The V gene lost 1 base and the J gene lost 2 bases, with 6 bases spanning the gap. The CDR3 sequence: CASSLARAGNTIYF. The DNA of the CDR3 is TGTGCCAGCAGCTTAGCCAGGGCTGGAAACACCATATATTTT.

This clone was observed a handful of times. The chain joins TRBV5-6 to TRBJ1-1; TRBD1 aligns across 8 bases. V shed 4 bases and J 0 bases; nucleotides not matched to a gene: 5. CDR3 length: 15 amino acids. Germline CDR1 SGHDT, CDR2 YYEEEE. The chain's CDR3 is CASSPTDRVNTEAFF. The CDR3 nucleotides read TGTGCCAGCAGCCCGACGGACAGGGTGAACACTGAAGCTTTCTTT.

This clone was observed a handful of times. This chain links TRBV30 with TRBJ1-2; possible D gene TRBD1, 5 bases. Germline loops: CDR1 GTSNPN, CDR2 SVGIG (reference sequence). Between the trimmed V and J ends, which lost 3 bases and 8 bases, there was a span of 16 bases. The CDR3 spans 13 residues. As DNA, the CDR3 is TGTGCCTGGAGCTACTCCGGGACGATGGGCTACACCTTC. This gives the protein CAWSYSGTMGYTF.

This clone was observed a few times. The chain links TRBV18 to TRBJ1-4; D remains ambiguous. Germline values: CDR1 KGHSH, CDR2 LQKENI. V was trimmed by 3 bases and J by 2 bases, leaving 10 bases between them. CDR3 length: 15 residues. The DNA of the CDR3 is TGTGCCAGCTCACCTGCGGGATTTACTAATGAAAAACTGTTTTTT. It is translated as CASSPAGFTNEKLFF.

This clone has only a few counts. The chain carries TRBV7-6 and TRBJ2-4; D remains unclear. From germline, CDR1 is SGHVS and CDR2 FNYEAQ. The CDR3 runs 16 residues. Trimming removed 5 bases from V and 0 bases from J, with 14 bases in between. The CDR3 protein is CASSPGVPEAKNIQYF. The CDR3 DNA follows: TGTGCCAGCAGCCCTGGCGTTCCAGAAGCCAAAAACATTCAGTACTTC.

The chain recombines TRBV28 with TRBJ1-4; D may be TRBD1 (5 bases). The CDR3 is 14 amino acids. Germline-derived CDR1 and CDR2 are MDHEN and SYDVKM. The germline V and J ends were trimmed by 6 bases and 4 bases, with 12 bases remaining between them. The chain's CDR3 is CASRPSRDNEKLFF. As DNA, the CDR3 is TGTGCCAGCAGGCCCAGCAGGGATAATGAAAAACTGTTTTTT. The entire variable domain, with the rest obtained from reference TRBV28 and TRBJ1-4, is as follows: DVKVTQSSRYLVKRTGEKVFLECVQDMDHENMFWYRQDPGLGLRLIYFSYDVKMKEKGDIPEGYSVSREKKERFSLILESASTNQTSMYLCASRPSRDNEKLFFGSGTQLSVL.

The gene calls are TRBV19 and TRBJ1-2; a weak D match, TRBD1 (6 bases). Germline V gene sequence: CDR1 LNHDA, CDR2 SQIVND (reference sequence). The CDR3 extends over 14 amino acids. V dropped 5 bases and J dropped 6 bases, with 16 bases sitting between them. The CDR3 bases are TGTGCCAGTAGTGGGGGCAGGCGTCGGGATGGCTACACCTTC. It codes for CASSGGRRRDGYTF.

J is TRBJ1-2 and V is TRBV5-1; D is uncertain. V gave up 4 bases and J gave up 10 bases, with 20 bases separating them. CDR1 is SGHRS and CDR2 is YFSETQ in the germline V gene. The CDR3 length is 14 residues. CDR3 in amino acids: CASSPNNYVVDYTF. In DNA, the CDR3 is TGCGCCAGCAGCCCAAATAACTACGTGGTTGACTACACCTTC.

This clone has more than one count but fewer than ten. The rearrangement joins TRBV19 to TRBJ2-7; 9 bases match TRBD1. The CDR3 totals 13 residues. In germline, CDR1 is LNHDA, CDR2 SQIVND (reference sequence). After removal of 5 bases from V and 5 bases from J, the junction contained 4 bases not matched to a gene. CDR3 sequence reads: CASSWGQGDEQYF. The CDR3, as DNA: TGTGCCAGTAGTTGGGGACAGGGCGACGAGCAGTACTTC.

In its sample, this clone was seen a few times. The rearrangement joins TRBV25-1 to TRBJ2-2; either TRBD1 or TRBD2 may supply D (5 bases each). Germline V lookup: CDR1 MGHDK, CDR2 SYGVNS. This CDR3 region has 14 residues. Trimming removed 5 bases from V and 3 bases from J, with 10 bases in between. The CDR3 DNA reads as TGTGCCAGCAGTCTGGGGGTCTACACCGGGGAGCTGTTTTTT. This codes for CASSLGVYTGELFF. Full variable domain (remainder filled in from reference TRBV25-1 and TRBJ2-2): EADIYQTPRYLVIGTGKKITLECSQTMGHDKMYWYQQDPGMELHLIHYSYGVNSTEKGDLSSESTVSRIRTEHFPLTLESARPSHTSQYLCASSLGVYTGELFFGEGSRLTVL.